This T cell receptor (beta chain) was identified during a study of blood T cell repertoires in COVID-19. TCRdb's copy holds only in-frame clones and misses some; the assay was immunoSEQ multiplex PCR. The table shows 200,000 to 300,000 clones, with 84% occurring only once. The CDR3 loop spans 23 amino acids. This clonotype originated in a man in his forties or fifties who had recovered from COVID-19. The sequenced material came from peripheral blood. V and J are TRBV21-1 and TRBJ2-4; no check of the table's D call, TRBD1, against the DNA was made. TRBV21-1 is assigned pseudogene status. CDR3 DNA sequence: TGTGCCAGCACCACACGGGTAGTTTGGGGCAGGGGTCGACCACCCAAGTTGAAAAACATTCAGTACTTC. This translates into CASTTRVVWGRGRPPKLKNIQYF.